This T cell receptor beta chain was sequenced for a study of blood T cells in healthy people across ages. A sample-barcoded 5' primer and a J-beta primer mix were used in a second PCR of about 7 to 12 cycles. One entry per CDR3 protein results from TCRdb running MiXCR on the 5' RACE reads. Found here are about 580,000 distinct CDR3 sequences, 45% to 55% of them singletons; the top ten hold roughly 25%. Regarding the study as a whole: The unknown donor CMV status may have confounded expanded clonotype changes.

Turning to this clonotype: The antigen remains undetermined.

V was pared by 5 bases and J by 2 bases, with 8 bases of the junction left unmatched. The germline V gene encodes CDR1 SGHRS and CDR2 YFSETQ. The CDR3 is made up of 15 amino acids. The clonotype was recovered from an elderly man in good health. Sequenced material: blood. The chain couples TRBV5-1 to TRBJ2-7, with 9 bases identical to TRBD1. The CDR3 bases are TGCGCCAGCAGTCCTCTCGGGACAGGGACCTACGAGCAGTACTTC. Its protein is CASSPLGTGTYEQYF.